Ten or more counts support the clone carrying this TCR beta chain. The target antigen is unknown. This clone may be a read error of a much larger clone one base away. This sample is drawn from a study of breast tumors, draining lymph nodes, adjacent tissues. Whole-study findings and limits: Data fit most tumor T cells coming from lymph node, expanding in tumor. Luminal-like breast cancer showed significantly higher tumor–nontumor repertoire similarity than basal-like. Tumor TCR diversity was below lymph nodes but above nontumor tissue.

Axillary draining lymph nodes of breast cancer patients supplied the node samples. V lost 1 base and J 4 bases, leaving 9 bases between the germline ends. The CDR3 has 14 amino acids. Germline CDR1 and CDR2: SGHVS and FQNEAQ. Each CDR3 protein gets one entry after TCRdb re-called the multiplex PCR reads with MiXCR. The sample has about 230,000 distinct CDR3 sequences; about 30% are singletons. This TCR was recovered from a female donor with breast cancer. Some clones in this sample may be carry-over from other donors' samples. The genes are TRBV7-8 and TRBJ2-3, with TRBD2 as a possible D gene (5 bases). Source material: axillary lymph node tissue. The CDR3 DNA follows: TGTGCCAGCAGCTTAGTCATGGAGGCAGATACGCAGTATTTT. As protein: CASSLVMEADTQYF. Complete variable domain (other parts from reference TRBV7-8 and TRBJ2-3): GAGVSQSPRYKVAKRGQDVALRCDPISGHVSLFWYQQALGQGPEFLTYFQNEAQLDKSGLPSDRFFAERPEGSVSTLKIQRTQQEDSAVYLCASSLVMEADTQYFGPGTRLTVL.